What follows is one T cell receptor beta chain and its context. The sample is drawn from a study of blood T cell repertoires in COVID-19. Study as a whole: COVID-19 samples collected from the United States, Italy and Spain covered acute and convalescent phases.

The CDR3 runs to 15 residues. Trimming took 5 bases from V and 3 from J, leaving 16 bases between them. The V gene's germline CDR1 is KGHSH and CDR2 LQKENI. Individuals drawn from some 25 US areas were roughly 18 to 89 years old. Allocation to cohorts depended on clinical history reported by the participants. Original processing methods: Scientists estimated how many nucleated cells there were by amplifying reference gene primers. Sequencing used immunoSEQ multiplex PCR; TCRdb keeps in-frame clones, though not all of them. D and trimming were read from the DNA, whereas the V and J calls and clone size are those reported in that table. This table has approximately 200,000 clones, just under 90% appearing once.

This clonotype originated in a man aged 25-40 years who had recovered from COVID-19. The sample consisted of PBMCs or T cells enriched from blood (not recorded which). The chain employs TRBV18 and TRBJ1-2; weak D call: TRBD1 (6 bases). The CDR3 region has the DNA TGTGCCAGCTCATCGTCTAGATGGACAGACTATGGCTACACCTTC. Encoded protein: CASSSSRWTDYGYTF.